A selection of T cell receptor beta chains follows, all from one sample in a study of regulatory T cells in long-lasting Graves disease. MiXCR, run by TCRdb on the multiplex PCR reads, gives a single entry per CDR3 protein. This sample has hundreds of thousands of distinct CDR3 sequences, with 15% to 20% found just once. This sample also appeared in a second study, on T cells in Graves' hyperthyroidism and ophthalmopathy.

Sequences were derived from peripheral blood mononuclear cells (PBMCs), sampled at new diagnosis, from a patient treated with antithyroid drugs. Receptors originate from a young man with Graves disease. CDR3s include the opening cysteine and the closing phenylalanine or tryptophan. The D gene is left open where the match is weak. Clone size, where shown, is once, few, many, or a class for clones that have expanded.

V	J	size	D	CDR3	DNA
TRBV2	TRBJ2-7	NA	TRBD1	CASSEGTGRGMGWQYF	TGTGCCAGCAGTGAGGGGACAGGGAGAGGAATGGGATGGCAGTACTTC
TRBV27	TRBJ2-7	many	TRBD2	CASSLGGRAVYEQYF	TGTGCCAGCAGTTTGGGGGGGAGGGCCGTCTACGAGCAGTACTTC
TRBV5-1	TRBJ1-5	few	NA	CASSRSGTLSNQPQHF	TGCGCCAGCAGCCGGTCCGGGACACTAAGCAATCAGCCCCAGCATTTT
TRBV12-3/TRBV12-4	TRBJ2-1	many	NA	CASSLPVLEQFF	TGTGCCAGCAGTTTACCGGTCCTTGAGCAGTTCTTC
TRBV13	TRBJ1-2	NA	TRBD1	CASSVQGQGVHGYTF	TGTGCCAGCAGTGTACAGGGACAGGGAGTCCATGGCTACACCTTC
TRBV15	TRBJ2-1	few	TRBD2	CATSNGGLLAGGPGNEQFF	TGTGCCACCAGCAACGGGGGCCTCCTAGCGGGAGGGCCGGGCAATGAGCAGTTCTTC
TRBV6-2/TRBV6-3	TRBJ2-7	NA	NA	CASSYSEGLGEQYF	TGTGCCAGCAGTTACTCGGAAGGGTTAGGCGAGCAGTACTTC
TRBV28	TRBJ1-4	many	TRBD1	CASSPGTGENEKLFF	TGTGCCAGCAGTCCGGGGACAGGGGAAAATGAAAAACTGTTTTTT
TRBV4-1	TRBJ2-5	few	TRBD1	CASSYRTGGETQYF	TGCGCCAGCAGCTACCGGACAGGGGGAGAGACCCAGTACTTC
TRBV2	TRBJ2-7	NA	NA	CASGADYEQYF	TGTGCCAGCGGGGCCGACTACGAGCAGTACTTC
TRBV5-1	TRBJ2-1	few	NA	CASSMDTGASKKEQFF	TGCGCCAGCAGCATGGATACCGGGGCCTCAAAGAAGGAGCAGTTCTTC
TRBV10-3	TRBJ1-2	NA	NA	CAISTKGTTSYGYTF	TGTGCCATCAGTACTAAGGGGACTACTTCCTATGGCTACACCTTC
TRBV6-1	TRBJ2-7	many	NA	CASRALRTVPYEQYF	TGTGCCAGCAGGGCCCTTAGGACAGTTCCCTACGAGCAGTACTTC
TRBV6-1	TRBJ1-5	few	TRBD1	CASSGWDSYNQPQHF	TGTGCCAGCAGTGGCTGGGACAGCTACAATCAGCCCCAGCATTTT
TRBV6-1	TRBJ1-1	NA	NA	CASSAIVNTEAFF	TGTGCCAGCAGTGCAATTGTGAACACTGAAGCTTTCTTT
TRBV20-1	TRBJ2-7	few	TRBD2	CSARGSSGTTYEQYF	TGCAGTGCTAGGGGATCTAGCGGGACAACCTACGAGCAGTACTTC
TRBV6-1	TRBJ2-5	few	NA	CASSEARTLETQYF	TGTGCCAGCAGTGAAGCCCGGACGCTCGAGACCCAGTACTTC
TRBV4-1	TRBJ2-3	NA	NA	CASSQDLADTQYF	TGCGCCAGCAGCCAAGATTTGGCAGATACGCAGTATTTT
TRBV20-1	TRBJ2-7	NA	NA	CSARGRGSAAYEQYF	TGCAGTGCTAGAGGGCGGGGTTCCGCCGCCTACGAGCAGTACTTC
TRBV7-9	TRBJ1-4	NA	NA	CASSFGDSATNEKLFF	TGTGCCAGCAGCTTTGGGGACTCTGCAACTAATGAAAAACTGTTTTTT
TRBV5-4	TRBJ2-7	few	NA	CASSLAANYEQYF	TGTGCCAGCAGCTTGGCTGCTAACTACGAGCAGTACTTC
TRBV30	TRBJ1-3	few	TRBD1	CAHTERGQAGNTIYF	TGTGCCCATACTGAGAGGGGGCAGGCCGGAAACACCATATATTTT
TRBV5-1	TRBJ1-3	NA	TRBD1	CASSFGTGNTIYF	TGCGCCAGCAGCTTCGGGACAGGGAACACCATATATTTT
TRBV7-2	TRBJ2-1	many	NA	CASSLGGGDYNEQFF	TGTGCCAGCAGCTTGGGAGGGGGGGACTACAATGAGCAGTTCTTC
TRBV5-1	TRBJ2-3	many	NA	CASSLGTGGDTQYF	TGCGCCAGCAGCTTGGGTACCGGGGGAGATACGCAGTATTTT
TRBV18	TRBJ2-7	few	NA	CASSPLGQGEQYF	TGTGCCAGCTCACCACTGGGGCAGGGCGAGCAGTACTTC
TRBV13	TRBJ1-2	few	NA	CASSLDGGSGYTF	TGTGCCAGCAGCTTAGACGGTGGTAGTGGCTACACCTTC
TRBV11-2	TRBJ1-2	many	NA	CASSSTRTYYGYTF	TGTGCCAGCAGCTCGACAAGGACGTACTATGGCTACACCTTC
TRBV5-1	TRBJ2-7	NA	NA	CASRSQGGFRSYEQYF	TGCGCCAGCCGGTCCCAAGGCGGGTTTCGCTCCTACGAGCAGTACTTC
TRBV6-2/TRBV6-3	TRBJ2-1	few	NA	CASSDPGTSSYNEQFF	TGTGCCAGCAGTGATCCTGGTACAAGCTCCTACAATGAGCAGTTCTTC
TRBV4-1	TRBJ2-7	few	NA	CASSPLAALTYEQYF	TGCGCCAGCAGCCCCTTAGCGGCCCTTACCTACGAGCAGTACTTC
TRBV20-1	TRBJ1-5	many	NA	CSARDMGHGEQPQHF	TGCAGTGCTAGAGATATGGGGCACGGGGAGCAGCCCCAGCATTTT
TRBV10-3	TRBJ1-6	many	NA	CAIAHRMQPSPLHF	TGTGCCATCGCTCACAGGATGCAGCCATCACCCCTCCACTTT
TRBV7-2	TRBJ1-5	NA	TRBD1	CASSLDRGLATQPQHF	TGTGCCAGCAGCCTAGACAGGGGATTGGCTACACAGCCCCAGCATTTT
TRBV3-1	TRBJ2-6	few	NA	CASSQGVRVFSGANVLTF	TGTGCCAGCAGCCAAGGCGTGAGGGTATTCTCTGGGGCCAACGTCCTGACTTTC
TRBV20-1	TRBJ2-7	many	NA	CSASKGPNDEQYF	TGCAGTGCTAGTAAGGGGCCCAACGACGAGCAGTACTTC
TRBV5-4	TRBJ2-7	NA	NA	CASRLGEDNEQYF	TGTGCCAGCAGGCTGGGTGAGGACAACGAGCAGTACTTC
TRBV6-1	TRBJ1-5	many	NA	CASSDGVSYQPQHF	TGTGCCAGCAGTGATGGGGTGTCTTATCAGCCCCAGCATTTT
TRBV9	TRBJ2-5	NA	NA	CASSQEALGQTQYF	TGTGCCAGCAGCCAGGAGGCTCTGGGACAGACCCAGTACTTC
TRBV10-2	TRBJ2-7	NA	NA	CASRLAEGYEQYF	TGCGCCAGCCGCTTAGCGGAGGGCTACGAGCAGTACTTC
TRBV5-1	TRBJ1-6	few	NA	CASSFFSDLDNSPLHF	TGCGCCAGCAGCTTTTTTTCGGATTTGGACAATTCACCCCTCCACTTT
TRBV9	TRBJ1-2	few	NA	CASSVDDERFGYTF	TGTGCCAGCAGCGTAGACGACGAACGGTTTGGCTACACCTTC
TRBV2	TRBJ1-5	many	NA	CASSDGNQPQHF	TGTGCCAGCAGCGACGGCAATCAGCCCCAGCATTTT
TRBV20-1	TRBJ1-6	NA	NA	CSARRPAADNSPLHF	TGCAGTGCTCGCCGCCCGGCGGCGGATAATTCACCCCTCCACTTT
TRBV29-1	TRBJ1-4	NA	TRBD1	CSVEAGQGAANEKLFF	TGCAGCGTTGAGGCGGGACAGGGGGCAGCTAATGAAAAACTGTTTTTT
TRBV5-1	TRBJ2-1	many	NA	CASSSGLLSGVQFF	TGCGCCAGCAGCTCGGGACTCCTCTCCGGTGTGCAGTTCTTC
TRBV20-1	TRBJ2-7	many	NA	CSALAWVHPTYEQYF	TGCAGTGCACTCGCCTGGGTCCACCCGACATACGAGCAGTACTTC
TRBV27	TRBJ2-7	NA	TRBD1	CASSTGTGGPILYEQYF	TGTGCCAGCAGTACGGGGACAGGGGGGCCGATCTTGTACGAGCAGTACTTC
TRBV11-3	TRBJ2-1	many	TRBD2	CASSWAGTSGYNEQFF	TGTGCCAGCAGCTGGGCCGGGACTAGCGGTTACAATGAGCAGTTCTTC
TRBV12-3/TRBV12-4	TRBJ2-7	NA	NA	CASSPTSYERYF	TGTGCCAGCAGCCCTACCTCCTACGAGCGGTACTTC
TRBV11-2	TRBJ2-1	many	TRBD2	CASSLLAGGSSYNEQFF	TGTGCCAGCAGCTTGCTAGCGGGGGGGAGCTCCTACAATGAGCAGTTCTTC
TRBV3-1	TRBJ2-1	NA	NA	CASSLKTTAVSSNEQFF	TGTGCCAGCAGCCTGAAAACGACCGCCGTCTCCTCAAATGAGCAGTTCTTC